This T cell receptor beta chain was identified during a study of T-cell memory formation after mild COVID-19. 5'RACE primed at constant segments yielded TCR alpha and TCR beta cDNA libraries bearing sample barcodes and UMIs. Each CDR3 protein is one row after TCRdb ran MiXCR on the 5' RACE reads. This table has 270,000 or so distinct CDR3 sequences, approximately 16% appearing once. This CDR3 spans 13 amino acids. From germline, CDR1 is MGHDK and CDR2 SYGVNS. Deletions cut 2 bases from V and 1 base from J, with 5 bases between. The sample taken for sequencing was PBMCs or a T cell subset sorted from them (not recorded which). The rearrangement uses TRBV25-1 and TRBJ2-5; D gene uncertain. The sequence came from a man in his late teens or twenties who had mild COVID-19 (a few samples of this study predate the infection). Cell type and time point are not known. Written as DNA, the CDR3 is TGTGCCAGCAGTGAAGGTTCCCAAGAGACCCAGTACTTC. Protein: CASSEGSQETQYF.